This T cell receptor beta chain derives from a study of OX40 agonist ivuxolimab in advanced cancers. Turning to the overall study: Ivuxolimab was an agonistic, fully human IgG2 monoclonal antibody directed against OX40 (CD134), a costimulatory receptor. Partial responses occurred in three dose-escalation patients: two with cutaneous melanoma and one with hepatocellular carcinoma. The monotherapy dose-escalation portion (N of about 52 patients) of the phase I ivuxolimab trial is reported in the paper. Intravenous ivuxolimab was administered to patients every 2 weeks at six dose levels: 0.01, 0.1, 0.3, 1.5, 3 and 10 mg/kg. Peripheral TCRbeta sequencing aimed to test whether ivuxolimab altered TCR sequence diversity and caused clonal T-cell expansion. The dose-escalation cohort was about 86% male with a mean age of roughly 62 years, ranging from roughly 23 to 80. Among the roughly 50 dose-escalation patients, around 20 had hepatocellular carcinoma, around 15 melanoma, 9 renal cell carcinoma and 9 head and neck cancer. Prior anti-PD-1, anti-PD-L1 or anti-CTLA-4 therapy was permitted, and 35% to 40% of dose-escalation patients had received checkpoint inhibitors.

On this clone: Its cognate antigen has yet to be identified. Base qualities are missing; no much larger clone stands one base away.

Genomic DNA was isolated from the sorted cells so that the TCRbeta CDR3 region could be sequenced. TCRbeta CDR3 regions were sequenced using the immunoSEQ Assay. In TCRdb, the immuneACCESS table is reduced to in-frame sequences with V and J assigned. These tables do not hold every clone; where another copy was compared, an unresolved V gene accounts for under half, and the others remain unexplained. The sample data list approximately 90,000 clones, and approximately 88% of these were observed just once. The ten largest clones represent roughly 1.4% of the sample. The germline V gene (reference sequence) supplies CDR1 GTSNPN and CDR2 SVGIG. Trimming at the junction amounts to 6 bases on V and 5 bases on J, and the germline ends lie 17 bases apart. The CDR3 numbers 13 residues from cysteine through phenylalanine. The retained sequence is limited to the CDR3, 39 bases, with the frame set at the first base.

The paper's findings and limits, for the study overall: The antigen specificity of the peripheral T cells that underwent clonal expansion was not determined. Low levels of normalized T-cell clonal expansion were also seen in some patients who did not respond. In the 0.1-3.0 mg/kg groups, partial responders had among the lowest normalized peripheral clonal expansion, particularly in CD8+ T cells. Clonal expansion of both CD4+ and CD8+ blood T cells was observed from baseline to week 6 at doses 0.1 to 3.0 mg/kg. After ivuxolimab, expanded clones were on average more numerous among CD8+ T cells than among CD4+ T cells.

Patients with autoimmune disease history or receiving systemic immunosuppression were excluded from the trial. Peripheral blood for TCR sequencing was drawn from every dose cohort at baseline, at cycle 4 day 1 and at cycle 7 day 1. The samples were taken from a phase I, first-in-human, multicenter, open-label dose-escalation trial of ivuxolimab. Adults with locally advanced or metastatic head and neck squamous cell, hepatocellular, melanoma or renal cell carcinoma were enrolled in the trial. CD4+ and CD8+ T cells were sorted separately from peripheral blood before TCR sequencing. This TCR was recovered from an adult with an advanced solid tumor such as melanoma, head and neck, liver or kidney cancer. Sequenced material: CD4+ or CD8+ T cells sorted from blood, taken in a trial of the OX40 agonist ivuxolimab. The rearrangement combines TRBV30 with TRBJ2-7, with no reliable assignment of the D segment. The encoded CDR3 is CACLTPNLHEQYF. DNA sequence: TGTGCCTGCTTGACTCCCAACCTGCACGAGCAGTACTTC.